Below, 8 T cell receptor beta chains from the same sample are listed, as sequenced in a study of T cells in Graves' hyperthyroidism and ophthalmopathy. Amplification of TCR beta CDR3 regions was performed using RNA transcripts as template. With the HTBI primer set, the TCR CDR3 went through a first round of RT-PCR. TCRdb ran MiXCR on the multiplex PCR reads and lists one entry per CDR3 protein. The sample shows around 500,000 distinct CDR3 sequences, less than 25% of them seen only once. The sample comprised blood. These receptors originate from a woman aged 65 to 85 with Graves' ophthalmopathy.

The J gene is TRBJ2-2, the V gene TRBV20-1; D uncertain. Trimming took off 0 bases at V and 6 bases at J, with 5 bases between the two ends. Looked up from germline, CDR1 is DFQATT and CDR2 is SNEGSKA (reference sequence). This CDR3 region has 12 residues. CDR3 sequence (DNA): TGCAGTGCTAGAGATCTGGCCGGGGAGCTGTTTTTT. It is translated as CSARDLAGELFF.

The CDR3 DNA is TGCAGCGTTGAAGATGTCGCGGGAGCCTACAATGAGCAGTTCTTC. It translates to CSVEDVAGAYNEQFF. The genes are TRBV29-1 and TRBJ2-1; 7 nucleotides line up with TRBD2. V shed 0 bases and J 2 bases; nucleotides not matched to a gene: 4. The CDR3 extends over 15 amino acids. The germline CDR1 and CDR2 sequences are SQVTM and ANQGSEA.

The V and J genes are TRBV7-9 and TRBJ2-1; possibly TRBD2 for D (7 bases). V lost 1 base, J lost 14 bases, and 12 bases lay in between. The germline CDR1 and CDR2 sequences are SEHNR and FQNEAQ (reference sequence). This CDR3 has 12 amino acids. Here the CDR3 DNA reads TGTGCCAGCAGCTTAGGAGGAGGGGGGGAGTTCTTC. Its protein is CASSLGGGGEFF. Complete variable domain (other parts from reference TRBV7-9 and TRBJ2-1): DTGVSQNPRHKITKRGQNVTFRCDPISEHNRLYWYRQTLGQGPEFLTYFQNEAQLEKSRLLSDRFSAERPKGSFSTLEIQRTEQGDSAMYLCASSLGGGGEFFGPGTRLTVL.

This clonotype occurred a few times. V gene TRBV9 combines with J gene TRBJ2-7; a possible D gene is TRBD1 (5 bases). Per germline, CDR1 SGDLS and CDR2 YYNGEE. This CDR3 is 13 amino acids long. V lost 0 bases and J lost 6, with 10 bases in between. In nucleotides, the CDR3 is TGTGCCAGCAGCGTAGAAGGGGTTTCCGAGCAGTACTTC. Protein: CASSVEGVSEQYF.

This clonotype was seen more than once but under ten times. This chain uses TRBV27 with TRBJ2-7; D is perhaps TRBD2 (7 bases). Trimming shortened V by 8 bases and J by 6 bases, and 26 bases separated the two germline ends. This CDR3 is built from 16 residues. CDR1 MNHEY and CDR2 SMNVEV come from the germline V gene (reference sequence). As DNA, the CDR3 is TGTGCCAGCCGGCCCCGGGGGGCGGTAGATCGGGGCGAGCAGTACTTC. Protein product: CASRPRGAVDRGEQYF.

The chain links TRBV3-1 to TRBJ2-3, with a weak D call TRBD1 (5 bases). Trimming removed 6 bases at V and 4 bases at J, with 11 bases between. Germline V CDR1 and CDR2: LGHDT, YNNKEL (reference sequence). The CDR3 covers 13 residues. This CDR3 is CASRRTPSDTQYF. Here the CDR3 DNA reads TGTGCCAGCAGACGGACACCTTCAGATACGCAGTATTTT.

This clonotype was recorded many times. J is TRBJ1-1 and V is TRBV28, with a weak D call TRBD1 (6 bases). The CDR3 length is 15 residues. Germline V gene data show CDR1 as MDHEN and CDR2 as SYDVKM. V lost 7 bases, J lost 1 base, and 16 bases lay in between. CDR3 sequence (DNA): TGTGCCAGCAACGGGGCCCCAGGGGCGAACACTGAAGCTTTCTTT. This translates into CASNGAPGANTEAFF.

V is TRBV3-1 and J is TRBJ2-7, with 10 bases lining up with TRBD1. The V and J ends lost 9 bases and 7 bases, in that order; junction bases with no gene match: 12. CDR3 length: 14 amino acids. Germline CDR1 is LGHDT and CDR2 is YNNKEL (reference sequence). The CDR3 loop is CASEPGQGIGEQYF. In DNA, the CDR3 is TGTGCCAGTGAACCGGGACAGGGGATAGGGGAGCAGTACTTC.